The 23 T cell receptor beta chains below were found in one sample sequenced in a study of cytomegalovirus exposure and HLA in healthy donors. 13 Jbeta primers and 60 Vbeta primers were used for the PCR. Here immunoSEQ multiplex PCR was the method, and the copy in TCRdb shows in-frame clones only, minus some. The sample holds about 170,000 clones, around 75% seen once. The sequencing input was PBMCs. These receptors all stem from a male donor in good health and CMV-seronegative.

Comment on this clone: The sample contains more than one DNA sequence encoding this CDR3. The rearrangement uses TRBV19 and TRBJ2-1, with 7 bases that match TRBD2. This CDR3 region has 16 residues. Germline trimming cut 3 bases from V and 4 bases from J; bases unmatched to any gene: 9. Germline loops: CDR1 LNHDA, CDR2 SQIVND (reference sequence). The CDR3 sequence is CASSILAGEIYNEQFF. As DNA, the CDR3 is TGTGCCAGTAGTATTTTGGCGGGGGAGATATACAATGAGCAGTTCTTC.

This chain uses TRBV5-1 with TRBJ2-1; 10 bases align to TRBD1. J was trimmed by 5 bases and V by 4 bases; bases with no gene match: 6. The CDR3 length is 15 residues. CDR1 and CDR2 (germline): SGHRS, YFSETQ. CDR3 nucleotides: TGCGCCAGCAGCCGGGGGGACAGGGGAAACAATGAGCAGTTCTTC. It encodes CASSRGDRGNNEQFF. Filled out from reference TRBV5-1 and TRBJ2-1, the complete variable domain reads KAGVTQTPRYLIKTRGQQVTLSCSPISGHRSVSWYQQTPGQGLQFLFEYFSETQRNKGNFPGRFSGRQFSNSRSEMNVSTLELGDSALYLCASSRGDRGNNEQFFGPGTRLTVL.

This clone showed up just once. The chain uses TRBV2 and TRBJ2-7, with D perhaps matching TRBD1 (6 bases). The CDR3 contains 13 residues. Trimming removed 6 bases from V and 6 bases from J, with 15 bases in between. The germline gives CDR1 SNHLY, CDR2 FYNNEI. The DNA for the CDR3 is TGTGCCAGCAGGACCAGGGGTGGTGGCGAGCAGTACTTC. It is translated as CASRTRGGGEQYF.

The table lists this clone with a count of one. The chain has TRBV5-1 and TRBJ1-2, with 7 bases fitting TRBD1. V dropped 4 bases and J dropped 8; count of bases not matched to a gene: 5. CDR3 length: 12 amino acids. In germline, CDR1 is SGHRS, CDR2 YFSETQ. CDR3 sequence reads: CASSTGVVGYTF. CDR3 DNA sequence: TGCGCCAGCAGCACAGGGGTAGTAGGCTACACCTTC.

The chain employs TRBV2 and TRBJ1-2, with D possibly matching TRBD1 (6 bases). Trimming removed 0 bases from V and 2 bases from J, with 13 bases in between. Germline CDR1 SNHLY, CDR2 FYNNEI. The CDR3 sequence is 16 residues long. The CDR3 DNA reads TGTGCCAGCAGTGAAGCGCTTTATGGGACAAACTATGGCTACACCTTC. It is translated as CASSEALYGTNYGYTF.

In its sample, this clone was seen a few times. The genes are TRBV5-1 and TRBJ2-7, with 12 positions matching TRBD1. The germline CDR1 and CDR2 sequences are SGHRS and YFSETQ. The CDR3 loop spans 16 amino acids. V trimming: 2 bases; J trimming: 2 bases; junction bases outside the gene matches: 5. CDR3: CASSLGGQGATYEQYF. The CDR3 DNA sequence: TGCGCCAGCAGCTTAGGGGGACAGGGGGCGACCTACGAGCAGTACTTC.

The gene calls are TRBV5-1 and TRBJ1-1; D possibly corresponds to TRBD1 (5 bases). The V and J ends lost 2 bases and 4 bases respectively, with 15 bases between them. The CDR3 consists of 15 residues. From germline, CDR1 is SGHRS and CDR2 YFSETQ. The CDR3 region has the DNA TGCGCCAGCAGCTTATCGGGGGAAGGCGGCACTGAAGCTTTCTTT. Translating gives CASSLSGEGGTEAFF.

The CDR3 spells CASSRDRRNEQYF. Written as DNA, the CDR3 is TGTGCCAGCAGCCGGGACAGGAGAAACGAGCAGTACTTC. This sequence joins TRBV7-9 and TRBJ2-7, with 8 bases that match TRBD1. Trimming took 5 bases from V and 5 from J; bases not matched to a gene: 5. CDR1 SEHNR and CDR2 FQNEAQ come from the germline V gene (reference sequence). CDR3 size: 13 residues.

V is TRBV4-3 and J is TRBJ1-2; possible D gene TRBD1, 5 bases. The V and J ends lost 0 bases and 3 bases respectively, with 11 bases between them. CDR3 length: 15 residues. CDR1 LGHNA and CDR2 YSLEER come from the germline V gene. This CDR3 reads CASSQEGGDHYGYTF. The CDR3 DNA reads TGCGCCAGCAGCCAAGAGGGGGGAGATCACTATGGCTACACCTTC.

The chain recombines TRBV9 with TRBJ2-7, with 10 bases that match TRBD1. The V and J ends lost 4 bases and 3 bases, in that order; junction bases with no gene match: 7. The CDR3 is 15 amino acids. Germline CDR1 reads SGDLS; CDR2 reads YYNGEE. The CDR3 nucleotides read TGTGCCAGCAGCTTCCGACAGGGGGCTGTCTACGAGCAGTACTTC. Translating it yields CASSFRQGAVYEQYF. Supplemented by reference TRBV9 and TRBJ2-7, the full variable domain reads DSGVTQTPKHLITATGQRVTLRCSPRSGDLSVYWYQQSLDQGLQFLIQYYNGEERAKGNILERFSAQQFPDLHSELNLSSLELGDSALYFCASSFRQGAVYEQYFGPGTRLTVT.

This chain connects TRBV11-2 to TRBJ1-2; 8 bases agree with TRBD1. V shed 2 bases and J 4 bases; nucleotides not matched to a gene: 6. Germline CDR1 is SGHAT and CDR2 is FQNNGV. This CDR3 spans 15 amino acids. CDR3 region: CASSLLTGGIYGYTF. The CDR3 region has the DNA TGTGCCAGCAGCTTATTAACAGGGGGAATCTATGGCTACACCTTC.

The rearrangement joins TRBV15 to TRBJ2-3, with 10 positions matching TRBD2. V trimming: 4 bases; J trimming: 0 bases; junction bases outside the gene matches: 4. The CDR3 length is 16 residues. CDR1 is LNHNV, CDR2 YYDKDF, per germline (reference sequence). DNA for the CDR3: TGTGCCACCAGCACCGGGACTAGCGATAGCACAGATACGCAGTATTTT. It translates to CATSTGTSDSTDTQYF.

This clone has a handful of counts. The J gene is TRBJ1-6, the V gene TRBV5-4; D gene uncertain. Germline loops: CDR1 SGHNT, CDR2 YYREEE (reference sequence). The CDR3 is 15 residues long. V shed 1 base and J shed 6 bases, with 11 bases lying between them. Here the CDR3 DNA reads TGTGCCAGCAGCTTGTCCCGACAAGCTAATTCACCCCTCCACTTT. Translation gives CASSLSRQANSPLHF.

The chain links TRBV7-2 to TRBJ1-1; a weak D match, TRBD1 (5 bases). The germline gives CDR1 SGHTA, CDR2 FQGNSA. V was clipped by 8 bases and J by 0 bases, with 10 bases between them. The length of the CDR3 is 13 residues. CDR3 protein: CASATGVNTEAFF. CDR3 in DNA: TGTGCCAGCGCTACAGGAGTGAACACTGAAGCTTTCTTT.

This clone was detected only once. Lacking the conserved final phenylalanine or tryptophan, this CDR3 likely reflects a read error. The J gene is TRBJ1-2, the V gene TRBV6-5; TRBD1 matches 9 bases. Germline V lookup: CDR1 MNHEY, CDR2 SVGAGI. The CDR3 consists of 15 residues. J was trimmed by 6 bases and V by 2 bases; bases with no gene match: 7. This CDR3 is CASSYQDRGADGYTL. The CDR3 nucleotides are TGTGCCAGCAGTTACCAGGACAGGGGCGCGGATGGCTACACCCTC.

The rearrangement joins TRBV11-2 to TRBJ1-1; 11 bases are shared with TRBD1. Germline trimming cut 5 bases from V and 0 bases from J; bases unmatched to any gene: 5. The CDR3 extends over 16 amino acids. Germline V gene lookup returns CDR1 SGHAT and CDR2 FQNNGV. The CDR3 reads CASSSWTGGMNTEAFF. The CDR3 nucleotides read TGTGCCAGCAGCAGCTGGACAGGGGGCATGAACACTGAAGCTTTCTTT.

There are a few counts of this clone. V usage is TRBV7-2 and J usage is TRBJ2-7; TRBD1 aligns across 7 bases. The CDR3 sequence is 13 residues long. V shed 5 bases and J 3 bases; nucleotides not matched to a gene: 4. Germline V gene data show CDR1 as SGHTA and CDR2 as FQGNSA. CDR3 amino acids: CASSQGTVYEQYF. DNA for the CDR3: TGTGCCAGCAGCCAAGGGACAGTCTACGAGCAGTACTTC.

J is TRBJ1-5 and V is TRBV11-2, with D possibly being TRBD1 (6 bases). CDR1 and CDR2 (germline): SGHAT, FQNNGV. The V gene lost 3 bases and the J gene lost 5 bases, with 8 bases spanning the gap. The CDR3 contains 13 residues. The CDR3 here is CASSFAGDQPQHF. CDR3 nucleotides: TGTGCCAGCAGCTTCGCAGGGGATCAGCCCCAGCATTTT. Using reference TRBV11-2 and TRBJ1-5 for the parts outside the CDR3, the full variable domain is EAGVAQSPRYKIIEKRQSVAFWCNPISGHATLYWYQQILGQGPKLLIQFQNNGVVDDSQLPKDRFSAERLKGVDSTLKIQPAKLEDSAVYLCASSFAGDQPQHFGDGTRLSIL.

The gene calls are TRBV5-1 and TRBJ1-2; D is perhaps TRBD1 (6 bases). Between the trimmed V and J ends, which lost 1 base and 3 bases, there was a span of 13 bases. The CDR3 has 15 amino acids. CDR1 SGHRS and CDR2 YFSETQ come from the germline V gene. CDR3 DNA: TGCGCCAGCAGCTTGAGGATGGCAGGGGACTATGGCTACACCTTC. Its protein is CASSLRMAGDYGYTF. The full variable domain, rest sourced from reference TRBV5-1 and TRBJ1-2, is KAGVTQTPRYLIKTRGQQVTLSCSPISGHRSVSWYQQTPGQGLQFLFEYFSETQRNKGNFPGRFSGRQFSNSRSEMNVSTLELGDSALYLCASSLRMAGDYGYTFGSGTRLTVV.

The rearrangement uses TRBV7-6 and TRBJ1-2; TRBD1 might be the D (6 bases). Trimming removed 3 bases from V and 7 bases from J, with 15 bases in between. There are 14 residues in the CDR3. Germline V gene lookup returns CDR1 SGHVS and CDR2 FNYEAQ. The DNA of the CDR3 is TGTGCCAGCAGCTTGGGACACCCCGGCGGTGGCTACACCTTC. Translated: CASSLGHPGGGYTF. Full variable domain (missing parts from reference TRBV7-6 and TRBJ1-2): GAGVSQSPRYKVTKRGQDVALRCDPISGHVSLYWYRQALGQGPEFLTYFNYEAQQDKSGLPNDRFSAERPEGSISTLTIQRTEQRDSAMYRCASSLGHPGGGYTFGSGTRLTVV.

In nucleotides, the CDR3 is TGTGCCAGCAGCCCTGTAGGGACAGAAGAGACCCAGTACTTC. Translation gives CASSPVGTEETQYF. V gene TRBV11-2 combines with J gene TRBJ2-5; 7 positions match TRBD1. CDR3 length: 14 residues. Germline lookup yields CDR1 SGHAT and CDR2 FQNNGV. The junction had 6 bases not matched to a gene; V was cut back by 5 bases and J by 3 bases.

In its sample, this clone was seen a few times. The CDR3 protein is CASSELSTNEKLFF. CDR3 nucleotides: TGCGCCAGCAGTGAGTTATCAACTAATGAAAAACTGTTTTTT. The gene calls are TRBV10-2 and TRBJ1-4; D not certain. CDR1 WSHSY and CDR2 SAAADI come from the germline V gene. This CDR3 has 14 residues. V lost 1 base to trimming and J lost 0 bases, with 3 bases between them.

The rearrangement joins TRBV6-1 to TRBJ2-3; maybe TRBD2 (5 bases). Per germline, CDR1 MNHNS and CDR2 SASEGT. The V gene lost 4 bases and the J gene lost 8 bases, with 22 bases spanning the gap. CDR3 length: 16 amino acids. The CDR3 DNA sequence: TGTGCCAGCAGTGGTCGGGGATTGATTGCACAAGCTACGCAGTATTTT. Protein product: CASSGRGLIAQATQYF.